The clone carrying this T cell receptor beta chain showed up just a few times. Its antigen remains unidentified. The V end lost 1 base, the J end lost 5 bases, and 11 bases lay between the germline ends. In germline, CDR1 is LNHDA, CDR2 SQIVND (reference sequence). This CDR3 is 15 amino acids long. This entry belongs to a study of T cells in narcolepsy. Study at large: Enrolled donors included narcolepsy type 1 or type 2 patients and healthy controls.

Study-wide results and limits: In some patient and control memory CD4+ samples, autoreactive clones were absent. Comparing one patient's CSF and blood CD4+ clonotypes highlighted HCRT- and TRIB2-specific autoreactive clonotypes. Reportedly, autoreactive clonotypes were serially detected in patients' blood but not controls'.

Libraries were prepared by immunoSEQ multiplex PCR; TCRdb keeps only in-frame clonotypes and omits some of them. The profile covers fewer than 40,000 clones, with roughly 80% appearing a single time and 1.3% taken by the ten largest. Sequenced sample: CD45RA- memory CD4+ T cells from PBMCs. This TCR derives from a human donor with narcolepsy. The rearrangement joins TRBV19 to TRBJ1-4; D remains ambiguous. The CDR3 here is CASSIGGRQNEKLFF. CDR3 DNA: TGTGCCAGTAGTATAGGAGGGCGGCAGAATGAAAAACTGTTTTTT.